This TCR beta chain stems from a study of blood T cells in healthy people across ages (dated by TCRdb to the mid-2010s). With regard to the full study: Template switching captured roughly one uniquely barcoded TCR beta cDNA molecule per two T cells in model experiments. For two donors (one aged 18 to 30 and one aged 80 or older), the study analyzed two additional independent replicas of 1 million unique cDNA reads from the same blood draw. To avoid experimental bias, donors of different ages were randomly spread across the sequencing lanes. To track age-related changes in TCR beta repertoire diversity, the study relied on deep sequencing normalized with unique cDNA molecular identifiers. The donors were divided into four age groups: young (average roughly 17 years), middle-aged (roughly 42), aged (about 60) and long-lived (roughly 82).

Systemically healthy Caucasian individuals from Russia, 39 in total and aged about 6 to 100 years, were included as donors. Around 9.8 milliliters of peripheral blood were collected from each donor into EDTA-treated Vacutainer tubes. PBMCs were isolated by Ficoll-Paque density-gradient centrifugation, with at least 6 million obtained per sample. Total RNA, at least 5 micrograms per sample, was extracted from PBMCs with Trizol reagent. For every donor, flow cytometry on a PBMC aliquot measured the percentage of naive CD45RAhigh/CD27high T cells. A distance of 9 bases separates the germline ends of V and J, which lose 0 bases and 3 bases respectively. Sequences KGHSH (CDR1) and LQKENI (CDR2) are obtained from the germline V gene. The cysteine opens and the phenylalanine closes a CDR3 of 14 amino acids. Of all the DNA, just the CDR3 is kept, 42 bases in frame from base 1. Beyond this particular receptor, the publication reports: The CMV infection status of donors was not known, potentially confounding age-related changes in expanded clonotypes. Compared with the aged group, the long-lived group had more naive CD4+ T cells, fewer expanded clones and increased TCR diversity, suggesting age selection. The percentage of naive T cells measured by flow cytometry correlated strongly with observed TCR beta diversity. Since profiling was done on bulk unsorted PBMCs, naive and antigen-experienced compartments could not be conclusively compared. As age increased, observed TCR beta diversity per million T cells dropped in a roughly linear way, and a significant reduction was already evident by age around 41. Estimates of total diversity based on one million sequenced T cells were considered lower bounds and underestimates.

This clonotype showed up just a few times. Which antigen it targets is not known. No clone much larger than this one lies a single base away; base qualities are absent. The library was produced with 5' RACE. The run used an Illumina HiSeq 2500. A second 7 to 11 cycle PCR used a sample-barcoded 5' primer and a J-beta primer mix. A unique molecular identifier was introduced onto each TCR beta cDNA molecule by a template-switch 5' adaptor carrying 12 random nucleotides. Each sample yielded at least 2.5 million CDR3-containing paired-end reads. The Mint cDNA synthesis kit, primed by a TRBC-specific oligonucleotide, was used to synthesize first-strand cDNA from all RNA. After uracil-DNA glycosylase treatment, a first 18-cycle PCR used universal primers M1SS and BC2_uni_R on all cDNA. In the original analysis: Each sample was normalized by randomly selecting 1 million high-quality reads, each carrying a distinct molecular identifier. Reads sharing molecular identifiers were discarded rather than binned into consensus sequences. MiTCR, with a Q25 quality threshold and the strictest error-elimination algorithm, was used for CDR3 identification, clonotype clustering and error correction. A nonparametric unseen species model with Euler transformation was used to estimate a lower bound on total TCR beta diversity. The raw public reads went through TCRdb reprocessing: fastp at Q25, MiXCR clone calling, in-frame beta chains kept. Here each entry gathers all rows of one CDR3 protein and keeps the most common genes and DNA. These V and J calls originate from TCRdb's pipeline instead of the authors' own analysis. This sample has roughly 1.5 million distinct CDR3 sequences in its table, and roughly 43% of those were observed once. Less than 5% of the sample is held by the ten biggest clonotypes.

The clonotype was recovered from a woman younger than 30 in good health. The sequencing input was blood. The chain employs TRBV18 and TRBJ2-7; the D segment could be TRBD2, given 6 matching bases. The bases read TGTGCCAGCTCACCACCGGGACTTCGCTACGAGCAGTACTTC. Translated, it reads CASSPPGLRYEQYF.